This T cell receptor (beta chain) was recorded in a study of T cell repertoires in cytomegalovirus infection. Study summary: Carrying CMV and the relevant HLA type showed in public TCR beta signatures.

TCRdb reanalysed the reads using MiXCR and keeps one entry per CDR3 protein. The repertoire holds just over 450,000 distinct CDR3 sequences, with approximately 40% as singletons. The V and J ends lost 6 bases and 6 bases respectively, with 16 bases between them. CDR1 is SGHTA, CDR2 FQGNSA, per germline. The CDR3 is 14 amino acids. This clonotype was observed a few times. No antigen is known for it. The J gene is TRBJ2-3, the V gene TRBV7-2; D uncertain. Specimen: cultured PBMCs, collected from culture after CMV antigen stimulation. The clonotype originates from a human donor in good health (CMV status not recorded). Some clones in this sample may be carry-over from other donors' samples. CDR3 protein: CASSPGPDRDTQYF. CDR3 in DNA: TGTGCCAGCAGTCCCGGGCCCGATCGGGATACGCAGTATTTT.